The 4 T cell receptor beta chains below were found in one sample sequenced in a study of regulatory T cells in long-lasting Graves disease. Libraries of TCR beta came from iRepertoire HTBI primers plus Arm-PCR of CDR3 regions. Using its own MiXCR run on the multiplex PCR reads, TCRdb lists one record per CDR3 protein. Found here are a few hundred thousand distinct CDR3 sequences, approximately 18% of them singletons; the top ten hold 12% to 15%. The time point denotes: newly diagnosed GD, antithyroid drugs for less than 3 months. PBMCs were the source of the RNA used for TCR sequencing. The data also belong to a second study, concerning T cells in Graves' hyperthyroidism and ophthalmopathy.

This sample comprised peripheral blood mononuclear cells (PBMCs), obtained at new diagnosis, from a patient treated with antithyroid drugs. Receptors were obtained from a woman aged 30 to 39 with Graves disease.

This clonotype has more than one count but fewer than ten. This sequence joins TRBV19 and TRBJ2-1, with TRBD2 identical over 9 bases. V lost 3 bases to trimming and J lost 10 bases; unmatched junction nucleotides: 7. This CDR3 is built from 14 residues. From germline, CDR1 is LNHDA and CDR2 SQIVND (reference sequence). CDR3 DNA sequence: TGTGCCAGTAGTATGATGAGACTAGCGGACGAGCAGTTCTTC. Amino acid sequence: CASSMMRLADEQFF.

The chain recombines TRBV24-1 with TRBJ2-1; 9 nucleotides align to TRBD1. The CDR3 consists of 15 residues. The V gene end was trimmed by 2 bases and the J gene end by 9 bases; junction bases not matched to a gene: 7. The germline V gene has CDR1 KGHDR and CDR2 SFDVKD. CDR3 loop: CATSDSGTGRSEQFF. DNA of the CDR3: TGTGCCACCAGTGATTCCGGGACAGGGAGGAGTGAGCAGTTCTTC.

This clonotype has at least ten counts. The chain uses TRBV20-1 and TRBJ2-5, with 8 nucleotides matching TRBD2. V dropped 3 bases and J dropped 1; count of bases not matched to a gene: 7. The CDR3 totals 15 residues. Germline V CDR1 and CDR2: DFQATT, SNEGSKA (reference sequence). In DNA form, the CDR3 reads TGCAGTGCTAGGTCCAGCGGGGGAATCCAAGAGACCCAGTACTTC. Translation: CSARSSGGIQETQYF.

This clonotype appeared a single time. The rearrangement uses TRBV20-1 and TRBJ2-7; the match to TRBD2 covers 9 bases. There are 15 residues in the CDR3. V gave up 1 base and J gave up 3 bases; unmatched junction bases: 7. Germline V gene data show CDR1 as DFQATT and CDR2 as SNEGSKA (reference sequence). The CDR3 DNA follows: TGCAGTGCTAGAGTGGCTAGCGGGGACCACTACGAGCAGTACTTC. This codes for CSARVASGDHYEQYF.